The 3 T cell receptor beta chains listed next were all sequenced from one sample in a study of human CD8 memory T cell subsets. Making the TCR beta libraries relied on UMI-labeled 5' RACE. With the 5' RACE reads reprocessed, TCRdb shows one record per CDR3 protein and no DNA. The sample's table shows more than 7,500 distinct CDR3 sequences. Sequencing used CD8+ T cells from PBMCs. The receptors shown here come from a human donor in good health.

The V call is TRBV20-1, the J call TRBJ2-7; TCRdb calls TRBD2, which cannot be checked without DNA. Germline CDR1 reads DFQATT; CDR2 reads SNEGSKA (reference sequence). The CDR3 is 13 residues long. CDR3 amino acids: CSARGRLAGEQYF.

V is TRBV14 and J is TRBJ2-7. Germline V gives CDR1 SGHDN, CDR2 FVKESK. This CDR3 comprises 15 residues. The chain's CDR3 is CASSQKLVGPDEQYF.

Its frequency marks this clonotype as medium-sized. This chain links TRBV27 with TRBJ2-7; lacking DNA, the TRBD2 call made by TCRdb goes unchecked. This CDR3 has 17 amino acids. Germline CDR1 MNHEY, CDR2 SMNVEV (reference sequence). CDR3 region: CASSPLVGSGSSYEQYF.